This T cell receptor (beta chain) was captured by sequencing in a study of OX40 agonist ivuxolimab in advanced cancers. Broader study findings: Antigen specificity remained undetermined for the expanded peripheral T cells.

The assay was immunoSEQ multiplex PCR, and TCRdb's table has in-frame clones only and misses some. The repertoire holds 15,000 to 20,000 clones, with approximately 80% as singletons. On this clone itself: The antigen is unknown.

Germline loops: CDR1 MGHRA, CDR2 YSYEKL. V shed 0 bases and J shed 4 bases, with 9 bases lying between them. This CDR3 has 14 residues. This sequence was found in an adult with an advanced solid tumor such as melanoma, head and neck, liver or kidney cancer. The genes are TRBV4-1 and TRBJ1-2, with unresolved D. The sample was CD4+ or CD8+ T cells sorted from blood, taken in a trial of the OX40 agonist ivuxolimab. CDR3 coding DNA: TGCGCCAGCAGCCAAGATAATGTAGGCTATGGCTACACCTTC. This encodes CASSQDNVGYGYTF.